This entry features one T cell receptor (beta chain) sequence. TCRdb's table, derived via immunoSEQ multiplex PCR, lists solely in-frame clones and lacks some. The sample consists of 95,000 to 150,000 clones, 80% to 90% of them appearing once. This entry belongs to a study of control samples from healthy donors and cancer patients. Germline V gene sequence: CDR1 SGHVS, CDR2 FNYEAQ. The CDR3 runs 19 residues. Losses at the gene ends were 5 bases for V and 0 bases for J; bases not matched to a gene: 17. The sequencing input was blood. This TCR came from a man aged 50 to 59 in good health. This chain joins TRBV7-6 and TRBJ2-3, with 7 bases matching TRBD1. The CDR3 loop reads CASSDDARDSVSSTDTQYF. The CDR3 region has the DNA TGTGCCAGCAGCGACGACGCTAGGGACAGCGTTTCTAGCACAGATACGCAGTATTTT.